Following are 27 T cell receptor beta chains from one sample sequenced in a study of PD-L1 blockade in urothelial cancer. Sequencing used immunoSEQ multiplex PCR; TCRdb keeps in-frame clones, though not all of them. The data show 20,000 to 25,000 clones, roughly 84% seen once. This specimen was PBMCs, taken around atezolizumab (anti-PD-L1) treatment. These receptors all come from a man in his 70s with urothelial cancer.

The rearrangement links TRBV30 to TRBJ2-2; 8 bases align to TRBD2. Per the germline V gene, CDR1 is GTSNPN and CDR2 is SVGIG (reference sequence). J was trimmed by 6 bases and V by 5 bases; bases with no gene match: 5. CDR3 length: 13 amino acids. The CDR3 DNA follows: TGTGCCTGGCGAGGAGCGGGAGCCGGGGAGCTGTTTTTT. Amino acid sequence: CAWRGAGAGELFF.

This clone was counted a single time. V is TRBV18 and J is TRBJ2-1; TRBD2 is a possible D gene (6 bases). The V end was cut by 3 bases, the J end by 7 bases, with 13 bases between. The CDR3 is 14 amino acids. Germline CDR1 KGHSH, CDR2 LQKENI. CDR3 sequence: CASSPAGNENEQFF. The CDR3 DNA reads TGTGCCAGCTCACCGGCGGGAAACGAGAATGAGCAGTTCTTC.

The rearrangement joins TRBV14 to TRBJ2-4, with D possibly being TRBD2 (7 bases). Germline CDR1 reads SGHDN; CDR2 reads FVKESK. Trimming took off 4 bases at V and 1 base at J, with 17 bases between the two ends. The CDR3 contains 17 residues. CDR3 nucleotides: TGTGCCAGCAGCCCGGGGGGCTTAGCGGACGCCAAAAACATTCAGTACTTC. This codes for CASSPGGLADAKNIQYF.

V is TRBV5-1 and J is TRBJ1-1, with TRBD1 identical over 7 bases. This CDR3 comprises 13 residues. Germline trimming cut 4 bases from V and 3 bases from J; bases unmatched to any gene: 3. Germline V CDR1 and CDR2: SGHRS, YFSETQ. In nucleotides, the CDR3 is TGCGCCAGCAGCGAGGGACAGTACACTGAAGCTTTCTTT. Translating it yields CASSEGQYTEAFF.

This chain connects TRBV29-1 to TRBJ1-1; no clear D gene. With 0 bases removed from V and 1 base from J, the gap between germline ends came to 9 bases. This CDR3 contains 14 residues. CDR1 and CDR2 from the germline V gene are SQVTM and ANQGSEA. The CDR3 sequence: CSVEDQRKNTEAFF. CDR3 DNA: TGCAGCGTTGAAGATCAGCGAAAGAACACTGAAGCTTTCTTT.

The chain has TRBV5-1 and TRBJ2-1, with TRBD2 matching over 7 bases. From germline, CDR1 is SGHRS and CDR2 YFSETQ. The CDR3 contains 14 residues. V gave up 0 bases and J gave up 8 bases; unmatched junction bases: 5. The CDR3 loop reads CASSLGGLDDEQFF. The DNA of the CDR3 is TGCGCCAGCAGCTTGGGAGGACTAGATGATGAGCAGTTCTTC.

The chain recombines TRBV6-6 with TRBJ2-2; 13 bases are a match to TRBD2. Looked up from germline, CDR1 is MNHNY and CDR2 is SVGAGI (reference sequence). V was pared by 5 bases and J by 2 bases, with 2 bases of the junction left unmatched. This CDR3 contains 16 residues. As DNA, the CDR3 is TGTGCCAGCAGTCAGGGACTAGCGGGAAACACCGGGGAGCTGTTTTTT. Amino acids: CASSQGLAGNTGELFF.

The CDR3: CASSQGLAGEIYEQYF. For the CDR3, the DNA is TGTGCCAGCAGCCAGGGACTAGCGGGAGAGATCTACGAGCAGTACTTC. V gene TRBV7-2 combines with J gene TRBJ2-7; 14 bases are a match to TRBD2. The J segment lost 3 bases and the V segment lost 5 bases, leaving 6 bases of the junction unmatched. The germline V gene encodes CDR1 SGHTA and CDR2 FQGNSA. The CDR3 length is 16 residues.

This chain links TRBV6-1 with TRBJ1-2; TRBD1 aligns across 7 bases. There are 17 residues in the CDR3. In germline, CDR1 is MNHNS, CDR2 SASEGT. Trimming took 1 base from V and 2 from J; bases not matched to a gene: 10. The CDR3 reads CASSEEMTGRGNYGYTF. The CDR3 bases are TGTGCCAGCAGTGAAGAGATGACAGGGAGAGGCAACTATGGCTACACCTTC.

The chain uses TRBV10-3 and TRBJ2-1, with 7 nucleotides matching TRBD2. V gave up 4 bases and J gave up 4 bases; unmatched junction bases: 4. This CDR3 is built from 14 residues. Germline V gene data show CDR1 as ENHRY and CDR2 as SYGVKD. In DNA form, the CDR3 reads TGTGCCATCAGTGTGTCTAGCGGATACAATGAGCAGTTCTTC. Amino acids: CAISVSSGYNEQFF.

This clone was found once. The CDR3 protein is CASSLIFALPGGGDTQYF. CDR3 nucleotide sequence: TGTGCCAGCAGCTTAATCTTTGCGTTGCCGGGAGGGGGAGATACGCAGTATTTT. The V call is TRBV7-3, the J call TRBJ2-3; 8 bases line up with TRBD2. Germline CDR1 and CDR2: SGHTA and FQGTGA. The CDR3 totals 18 residues. J gave up 5 bases and V 1 base, and 14 bases lay outside the gene matches.

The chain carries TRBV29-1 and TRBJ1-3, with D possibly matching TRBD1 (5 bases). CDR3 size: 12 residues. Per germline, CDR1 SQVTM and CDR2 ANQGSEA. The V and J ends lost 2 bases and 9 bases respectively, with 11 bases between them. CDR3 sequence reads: CSVEKAQGTIYF. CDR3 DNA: TGCAGCGTTGAAAAGGCCCAGGGCACCATATATTTT.

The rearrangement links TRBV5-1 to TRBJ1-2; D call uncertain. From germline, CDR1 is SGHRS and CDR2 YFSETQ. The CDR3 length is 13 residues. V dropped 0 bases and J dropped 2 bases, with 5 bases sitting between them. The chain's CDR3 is CASSLGENYGYTF. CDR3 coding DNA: TGCGCCAGCAGCTTGGGGGAGAACTATGGCTACACCTTC.

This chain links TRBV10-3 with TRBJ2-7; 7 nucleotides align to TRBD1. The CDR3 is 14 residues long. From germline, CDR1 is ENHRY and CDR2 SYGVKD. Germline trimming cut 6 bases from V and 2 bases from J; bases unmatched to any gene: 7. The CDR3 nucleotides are TGTGCCATCAGCAGACAGGGCCCTCCCTACGAGCAGTACTTC. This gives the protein CAISRQGPPYEQYF.

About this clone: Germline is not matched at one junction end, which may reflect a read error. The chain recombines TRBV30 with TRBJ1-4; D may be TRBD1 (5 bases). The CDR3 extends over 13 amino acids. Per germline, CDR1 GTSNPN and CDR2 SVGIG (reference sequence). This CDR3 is CAWSPEAGDGLLF. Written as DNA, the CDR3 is TGTGCCTGGAGTCCCGAGGCGGGGGATGGACTACTTTTT. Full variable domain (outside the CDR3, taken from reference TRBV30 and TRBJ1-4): SQTIHQWPATLVQPVGSPLSLECTVEGTSNPNLYWYRQAAGRGLQLLFYSVGIGQISSEVPQNLSASRPQDRQFILSSKKLLLSDSGFYLCAWSPEAGDGLLFGSGTQLSVL.

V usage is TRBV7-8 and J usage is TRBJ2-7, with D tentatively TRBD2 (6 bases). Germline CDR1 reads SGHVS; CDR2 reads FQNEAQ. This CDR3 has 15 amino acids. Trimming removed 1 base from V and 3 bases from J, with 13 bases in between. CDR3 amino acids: CASSLDRLARYEQYF. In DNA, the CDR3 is TGTGCCAGCAGCTTAGATCGGCTAGCGCGCTACGAGCAGTACTTC.

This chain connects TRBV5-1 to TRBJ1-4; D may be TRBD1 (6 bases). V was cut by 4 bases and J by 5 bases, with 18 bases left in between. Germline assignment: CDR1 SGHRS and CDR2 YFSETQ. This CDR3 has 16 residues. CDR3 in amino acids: CASSVRQVSLNEKLFF. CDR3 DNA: TGCGCCAGCAGCGTAAGACAGGTCTCCTTAAATGAAAAACTGTTTTTT.

CDR3 bases: TGTGCCAGCAGCGTAGGACTAGCGGACTACAATGAGCAGTTCTTC. This gives the protein CASSVGLADYNEQFF. The chain employs TRBV9 and TRBJ2-1; 9 positions agree with TRBD2. V was clipped by 0 bases and J by 3 bases; unmatched bases: 1. This CDR3 comprises 15 residues. Germline lookup yields CDR1 SGDLS and CDR2 YYNGEE.

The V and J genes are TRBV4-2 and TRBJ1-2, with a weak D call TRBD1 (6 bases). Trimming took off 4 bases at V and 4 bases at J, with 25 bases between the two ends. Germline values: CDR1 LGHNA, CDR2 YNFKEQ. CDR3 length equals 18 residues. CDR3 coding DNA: TGTGCCAGCAGCCCTCAGGTGAGGGGGAAAACCTTCGGCTATGGCTACACCTTC. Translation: CASSPQVRGKTFGYGYTF.

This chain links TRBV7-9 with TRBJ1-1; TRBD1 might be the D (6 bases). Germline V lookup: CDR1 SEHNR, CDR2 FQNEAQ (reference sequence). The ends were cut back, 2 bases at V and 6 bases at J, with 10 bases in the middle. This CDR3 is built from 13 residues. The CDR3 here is CASSLIDRPEAFF. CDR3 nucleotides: TGTGCCAGCAGCTTAATCGACAGGCCTGAAGCTTTCTTT.

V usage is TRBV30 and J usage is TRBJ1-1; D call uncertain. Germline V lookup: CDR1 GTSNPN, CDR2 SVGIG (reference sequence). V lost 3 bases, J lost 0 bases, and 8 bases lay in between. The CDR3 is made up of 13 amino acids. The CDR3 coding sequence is TGTGCCTGGAGGCGAGTTCTGAACACTGAAGCTTTCTTT. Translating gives CAWRRVLNTEAFF. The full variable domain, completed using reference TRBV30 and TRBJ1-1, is SQTIHQWPATLVQPVGSPLSLECTVEGTSNPNLYWYRQAAGRGLQLLFYSVGIGQISSEVPQNLSASRPQDRQFILSSKKLLLSDSGFYLCAWRRVLNTEAFFGQGTRLTVV.

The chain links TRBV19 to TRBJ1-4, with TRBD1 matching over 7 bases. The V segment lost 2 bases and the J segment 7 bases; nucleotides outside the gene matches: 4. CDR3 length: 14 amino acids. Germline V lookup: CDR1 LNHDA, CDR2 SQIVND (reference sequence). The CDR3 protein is CASSIYRGGEKLFF. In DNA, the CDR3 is TGTGCCAGTAGTATATACAGGGGTGGTGAAAAACTGTTTTTT.

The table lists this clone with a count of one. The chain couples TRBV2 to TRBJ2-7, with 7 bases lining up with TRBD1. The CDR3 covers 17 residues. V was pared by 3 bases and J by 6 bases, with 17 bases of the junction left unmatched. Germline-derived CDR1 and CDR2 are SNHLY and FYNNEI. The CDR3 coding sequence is TGTGCCAGCAGTGACAGTATAACCCCCGACAGGGATCCCGAGCAGTACTTC. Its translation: CASSDSITPDRDPEQYF.

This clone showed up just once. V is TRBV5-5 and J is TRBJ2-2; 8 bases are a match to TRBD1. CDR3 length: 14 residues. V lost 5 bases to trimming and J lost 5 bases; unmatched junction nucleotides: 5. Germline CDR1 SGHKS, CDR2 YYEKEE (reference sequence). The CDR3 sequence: CASRYGQGTGELFF. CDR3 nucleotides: TGTGCCAGCAGATACGGACAGGGTACCGGGGAGCTGTTTTTT. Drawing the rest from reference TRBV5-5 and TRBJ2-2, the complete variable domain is DAGVTQSPTHLIKTRGQQVTLRCSPISGHKSVSWYQQVLGQGPQFIFQYYEKEERGRGNFPDRFSARQFPNYSSELNVNALLLGDSALYLCASRYGQGTGELFFGEGSRLTVL.

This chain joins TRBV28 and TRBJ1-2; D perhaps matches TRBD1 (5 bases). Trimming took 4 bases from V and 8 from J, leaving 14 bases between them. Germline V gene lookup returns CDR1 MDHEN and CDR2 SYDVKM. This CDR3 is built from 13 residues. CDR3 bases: TGTGCCAGCAGTTCAACCACAGGTCAGGGCTACACCTTC. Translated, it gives CASSSTTGQGYTF.

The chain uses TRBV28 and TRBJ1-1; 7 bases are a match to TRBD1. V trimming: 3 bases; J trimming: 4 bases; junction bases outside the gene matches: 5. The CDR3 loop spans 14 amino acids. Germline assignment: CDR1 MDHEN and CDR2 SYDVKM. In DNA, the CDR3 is TGTGCCAGCAGTTTCCAGGGGGACCCCACTGAAGCTTTCTTT. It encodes CASSFQGDPTEAFF.

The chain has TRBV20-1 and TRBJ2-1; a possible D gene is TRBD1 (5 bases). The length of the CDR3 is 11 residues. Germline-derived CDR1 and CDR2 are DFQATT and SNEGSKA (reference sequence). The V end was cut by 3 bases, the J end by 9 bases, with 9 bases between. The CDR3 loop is CSASRGAEQFF. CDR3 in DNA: TGCAGTGCTAGTAGGGGCGCTGAGCAGTTCTTC.